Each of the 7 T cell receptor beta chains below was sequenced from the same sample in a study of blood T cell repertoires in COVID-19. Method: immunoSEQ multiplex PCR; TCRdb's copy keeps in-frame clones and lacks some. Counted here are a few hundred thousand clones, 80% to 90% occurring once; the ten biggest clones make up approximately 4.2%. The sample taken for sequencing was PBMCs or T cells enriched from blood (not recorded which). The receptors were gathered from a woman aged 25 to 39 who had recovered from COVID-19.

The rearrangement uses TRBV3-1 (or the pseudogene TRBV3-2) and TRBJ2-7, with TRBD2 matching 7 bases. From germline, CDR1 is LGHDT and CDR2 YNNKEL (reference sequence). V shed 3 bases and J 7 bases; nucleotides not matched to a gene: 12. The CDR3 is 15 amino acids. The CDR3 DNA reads TGTGCCAGCAGCCACCCAGCGGGACCCCGAGTTGAGCAGTACTTC. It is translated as CASSHPAGPRVEQYF.

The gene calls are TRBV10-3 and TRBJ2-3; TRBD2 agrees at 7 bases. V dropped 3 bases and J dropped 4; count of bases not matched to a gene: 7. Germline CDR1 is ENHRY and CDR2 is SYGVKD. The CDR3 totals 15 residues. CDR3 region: CAISDSSGAADTQYF. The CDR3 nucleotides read TGTGCCATCAGTGATTCAAGCGGGGCCGCAGATACGCAGTATTTT.

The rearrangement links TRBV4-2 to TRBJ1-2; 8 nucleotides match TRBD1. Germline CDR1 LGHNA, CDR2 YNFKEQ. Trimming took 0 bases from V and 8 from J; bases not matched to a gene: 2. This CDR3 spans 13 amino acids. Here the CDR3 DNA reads TGTGCCAGCAGCCAAGACAGGGGGCAGGGCTACACCTTC. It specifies CASSQDRGQGYTF.

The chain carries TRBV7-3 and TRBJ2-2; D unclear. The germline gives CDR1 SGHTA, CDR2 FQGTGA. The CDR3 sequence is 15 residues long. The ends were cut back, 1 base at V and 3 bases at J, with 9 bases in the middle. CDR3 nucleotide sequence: TGTGCCAGCAGCTTAATCGGCGGATACACCGGGGAGCTGTTTTTT. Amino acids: CASSLIGGYTGELFF.

CDR3 region: CASSPPLAGAAYGYTF. CDR3 nucleotides: TGTGCCAGCTCACCACCGTTGGCGGGCGCAGCCTATGGCTACACCTTC. This sequence joins TRBV18 and TRBJ1-2; D is uncertain. The V end lost 0 bases, the J end lost 4 bases, and 15 bases lay between the germline ends. This CDR3 is 16 amino acids long. The germline gives CDR1 KGHSH, CDR2 LQKENI.

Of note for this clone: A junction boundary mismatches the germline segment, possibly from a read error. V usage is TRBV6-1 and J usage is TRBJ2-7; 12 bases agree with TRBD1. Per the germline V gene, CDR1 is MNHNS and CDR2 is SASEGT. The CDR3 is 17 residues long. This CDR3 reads CASREGPGQGAMYEQYF. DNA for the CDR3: TGTGCCAGCAGAGAAGGGCCGGGACAGGGGGCGATGTACGAGCAGTACTTC.

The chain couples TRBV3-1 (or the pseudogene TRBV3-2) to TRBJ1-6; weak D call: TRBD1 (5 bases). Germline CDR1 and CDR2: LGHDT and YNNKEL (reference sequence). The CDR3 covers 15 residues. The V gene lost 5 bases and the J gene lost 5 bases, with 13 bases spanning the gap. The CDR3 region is CASSLAGGNNSPLHF. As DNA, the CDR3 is TGTGCCAGCAGCTTGGCGGGGGGAAATAATTCACCCCTCCACTTT.